These T cell receptor beta chains were read from a single sample in a study of T cell responses to AZD1222 COVID-19 vaccine. The repertoire was sequenced with immunoSEQ multiplex PCR; TCRdb's copy has only in-frame clones and lacks some. The data hold about 120,000 clones, with approximately 90% observed a single time. The source material was peripheral blood, sampled on day 0 of AZD1222 vaccination. These receptors all come from an adult in good health. Each CDR3 is given with its conserved first and last residue. The D gene is left open where the match is weak. The size entry is marked missing in some rows and otherwise reads once, few, many or a size class.

DNA	CDR3	size	D	V	J
TGTGCCAGCAGCATAGGGGTAACTGAAGCTTTCTTT	CASSIGVTEAFF	-	-	TRBV11-2	TRBJ1-1
TGTGCTAGCAGCTTAGCCGGGGGCACGGAGACCCAGTACTTC	CASSLAGGTETQYF	-	-	TRBV7-7	TRBJ2-5
TGCAGCGTCACAACGGGGACAGGGGGCATTTTTGGCTGGGAGACCCAGTACTTC	CSVTTGTGGIFGWETQYF	-	TRBD1	TRBV29-1	TRBJ2-5
TGTGCCAGTAGTAATTCCGGGACAGGGAATAGAAACATTCAGTACTTC	CASSNSGTGNRNIQYF	-	TRBD1	TRBV19	TRBJ2-4
TGTGCCAGCAGCGCTTGGACAGGGCTGAACACTGAAGCTTTCTTT	CASSAWTGLNTEAFF	-	TRBD1	TRBV9	TRBJ1-1
TGTGCCAGCAGTGAAATCAACTCCGGCAATCAGCCCCAGCATTTT	CASSEINSGNQPQHF	-	-	TRBV6-1	TRBJ1-5
TGCGCCAGCAGCTTTGGGGGCCTACGGCATGTGGAGCAGTTCTTC	CASSFGGLRHVEQFF	-	-	TRBV5-1	TRBJ2-1
TGTGCCAGCAGCCCCCGGCTACAGGCTGAAGCTTTCTTT	CASSPRLQAEAFF	once	-	TRBV4-2	TRBJ1-1
TGTGCCACCAGCAGAGAGTGGGGTTGGTATAATTCACCCCTCCACTTT	CATSREWGWYNSPLHF	-	-	TRBV15	TRBJ1-6
TGTGCCACCAAGACAGGGCGGGTAGCGGGAAACACCGGGGAGCTGTTTTTT	CATKTGRVAGNTGELFF	few	-	TRBV25-1	TRBJ2-2
TGTGCCAGTAGTAGGATGCCGGCTGACGAGCAGTACTTC	CASSRMPADEQYF	-	-	TRBV19	TRBJ2-7
TGTGCCAGCAGTCCCCAACCTCAATACACGGGCTTCGGCTCTGGAAACACCATATATTTT	CASSPQPQYTGFGSGNTIYF	few	-	TRBV6-6	TRBJ1-3
TGTGCCGCCTCCGCGGACAGAACCTACAATGAGCAGTTCTTC	CAASADRTYNEQFF	once	-	TRBV19	TRBJ2-1
TGTGCCACCGGAACGGACATAGGGACGCAGTATTTT	CATGTDIGTQYF	-	-	TRBV24-1	TRBJ2-3
TGTGCCAGCAGCTACTCTAGAGCGGGAGGCTACGAGCAGTACTTC	CASSYSRAGGYEQYF	-	TRBD2	TRBV11-3	TRBJ2-7
TGTGCCAGCAGCTTCTCCCGGGGCGCAGATACGCAGTATTTT	CASSFSRGADTQYF	-	-	TRBV11-3	TRBJ2-3
TGCGCCAGCAGCGTACGGACTAGCGGTGAGCAGTTCTTC	CASSVRTSGEQFF	-	TRBD2	TRBV4-1	TRBJ2-1
TGTGCCACCAGCAGAGGGCGCAGGGGGGCAGTAGATACGCAGTATTTT	CATSRGRRGAVDTQYF	-	-	TRBV15	TRBJ2-3
TGCGCCAGCAGCTTGGGGAGGCTAGCGGGAGTCAATGAGCAGTTCTTC	CASSLGRLAGVNEQFF	-	TRBD2	TRBV5-1	TRBJ2-1
TGTGCCAGCGGGAGGGCCCTTCTCGACACCGGGGAGCTGTTTTTT	CASGRALLDTGELFF	few	TRBD2	TRBV7-2	TRBJ2-2
TGTGCCAGCAGCGTACAGCCCGGGGCGACAGATACGCAGTATTTT	CASSVQPGATDTQYF	-	-	TRBV7-2	TRBJ2-3
TGTGCCAGCAGTCCAGGGGGCCCAGATACGCAGTATTTT	CASSPGGPDTQYF	-	TRBD1	TRBV12-3/TRBV12-4	TRBJ2-3
TGTGCCAGCAGCCACGGAACGACCGGGACAGGGGGCGTTGGGGCCAACGTCCTGACTTTC	CASSHGTTGTGGVGANVLTF	-	TRBD1	TRBV3-1/TRBV3-2	TRBJ2-6
TGTGCCAGCTCGGCGAGTTCCGGCACAGATACGCAGTATTTT	CASSASSGTDTQYF	-	-	TRBV2	TRBJ2-3
TGTGCCACCAGCAGCTCCCGGACTAGTCGGGGTGAGACCCAGTACTTC	CATSSSRTSRGETQYF	once	TRBD2	TRBV15	TRBJ2-5
TGTGCCTGGAAATACTATGGCTACACCTTC	CAWKYYGYTF	-	-	TRBV30	TRBJ1-2
TGTGCCAGCAGTGAAAGGGGTACTGGGGCCAACGTCCTGACTTTC	CASSERGTGANVLTF	-	-	TRBV6-1	TRBJ2-6
TGTGCCAGCAGTTATTCGGGCGGAAACTATGGCTACACCTTC	CASSYSGGNYGYTF	once	-	TRBV6-5	TRBJ1-2
TGCGCCAGCAGCTCGGTAGGGACTAGCGGGGGGGATACGCAGTATTTT	CASSSVGTSGGDTQYF	-	TRBD2	TRBV5-1	TRBJ2-3
TGTGCCAGCAGCCCCGGACTAGCCCCCAGAGAGACCCAGTACTTC	CASSPGLAPRETQYF	-	TRBD2	TRBV9	TRBJ2-5
TGTGCCAGCAGTTGGGGACAGGGATCATCCTACGAGCAGTACTTC	CASSWGQGSSYEQYF	-	TRBD1	TRBV27	TRBJ2-7
TGCGCCAGCATCGGGGACACCGAAGCTTTCTTT	CASIGDTEAFF	-	-	TRBV23-1	TRBJ1-1
TGTGCCAGCAGTGATATAGACAGGACAAGCACAGATACGCAGTATTTT	CASSDIDRTSTDTQYF	once	-	TRBV6-1	TRBJ2-3
TGCGCCAGCAGCTGGGCGGGGGACAGTCTCTATGGCTACACCTTC	CASSWAGDSLYGYTF	-	TRBD1	TRBV5-1	TRBJ1-2
TGTGCCAGCAGTCCCCTAGGCAGCGGGAGTTACGCCGGGGAGCTGTTTTTT	CASSPLGSGSYAGELFF	-	TRBD2	TRBV28	TRBJ2-2
TGTGCCAGCAACACGAGAGGGACTGGAATTGGGGGCTACACCTTC	CASNTRGTGIGGYTF	-	-	TRBV27	TRBJ1-2